The sequence of this T cell receptor beta chain was determined in a study of CD8 T cells in Susac syndrome. V shed 1 base, J shed 8 bases, and the junction held 18 bases outside the gene matches. The germline V gene has CDR1 MGHRA and CDR2 YSYEKL. The CDR3 has 19 amino acids. RNA, at about 0.45 to 1 ug, was reverse transcribed with random hexamers. An immunoSEQ multiplex PCR amplified TCR beta CDR3 over 54 Vbeta and 13 Jbeta. TCRdb recomputed calls from the immunoSEQ multiplex PCR reads with MiXCR, one row per CDR3 protein. Among roughly 300,000 distinct CDR3 sequences listed, roughly 85% were seen once. High-throughput TCR beta sequencing covered peripheral CD8+ and CD4+ T cells. Stable or active relapsing-remitting multiple sclerosis, untreated and meeting revised McDonald criteria, defined the controls.

The sample comprised CD8+ T cells from PBMCs. The TCR sequence derives from a human donor with multiple sclerosis. This chain uses TRBV4-1 with TRBJ2-2, with 8 nucleotides matching TRBD2. This CDR3 is CASSQVEGAGAPPGGELFF. CDR3 coding DNA: TGCGCCAGCAGCCAAGTTGAGGGAGCGGGAGCGCCCCCGGGGGGGGAGCTGTTTTTT.